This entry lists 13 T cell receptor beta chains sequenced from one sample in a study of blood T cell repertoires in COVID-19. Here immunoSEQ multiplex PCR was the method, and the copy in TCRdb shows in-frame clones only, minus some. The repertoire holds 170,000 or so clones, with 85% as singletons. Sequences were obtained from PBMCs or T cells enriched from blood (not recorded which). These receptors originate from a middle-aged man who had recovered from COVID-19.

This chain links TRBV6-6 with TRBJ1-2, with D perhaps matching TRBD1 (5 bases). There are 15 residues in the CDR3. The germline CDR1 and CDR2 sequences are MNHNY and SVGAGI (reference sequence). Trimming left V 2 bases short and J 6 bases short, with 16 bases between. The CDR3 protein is CASSYIQVGGDGYTF. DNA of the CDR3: TGTGCCAGCAGTTACATCCAGGTGGGGGGTGATGGCTACACCTTC.

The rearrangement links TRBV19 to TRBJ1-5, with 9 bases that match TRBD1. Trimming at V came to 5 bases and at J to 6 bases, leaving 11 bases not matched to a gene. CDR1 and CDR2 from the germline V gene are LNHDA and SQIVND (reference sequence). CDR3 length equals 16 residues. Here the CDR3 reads CASSPSGTGRGQPQHF. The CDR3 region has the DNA TGTGCCAGTAGTCCCAGCGGGACAGGGCGAGGTCAGCCCCAGCATTTT. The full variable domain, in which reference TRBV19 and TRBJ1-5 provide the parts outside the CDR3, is DGGITQSPKYLFRKEGQNVTLSCEQNLNHDAMYWYRQDPGQGLRLIYYSQIVNDFQKGDIAEGYSVSREKKESFPLTVTSAQKNPTAFYLCASSPSGTGRGQPQHFGDGTRLSIL.

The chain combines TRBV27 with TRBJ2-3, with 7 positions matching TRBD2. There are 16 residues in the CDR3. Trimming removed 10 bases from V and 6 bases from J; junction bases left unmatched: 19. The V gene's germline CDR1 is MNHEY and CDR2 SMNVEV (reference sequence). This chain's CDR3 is CATSSQGGRATDTQYF. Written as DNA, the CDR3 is TGTGCCACCTCTTCTCAAGGAGGGAGGGCCACGGATACGCAGTATTTT.

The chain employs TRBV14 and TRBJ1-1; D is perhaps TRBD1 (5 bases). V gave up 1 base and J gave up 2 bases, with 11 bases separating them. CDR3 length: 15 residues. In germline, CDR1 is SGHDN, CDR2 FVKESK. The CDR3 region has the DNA TGTGCCAGCAGCCAAGGTCAGGGAATAAACACTGAAGCTTTCTTT. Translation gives CASSQGQGINTEAFF.

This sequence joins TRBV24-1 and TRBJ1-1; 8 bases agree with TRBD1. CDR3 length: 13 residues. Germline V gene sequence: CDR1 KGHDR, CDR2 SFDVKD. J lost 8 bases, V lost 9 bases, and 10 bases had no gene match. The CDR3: CATYLFRDREAFF. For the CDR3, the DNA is TGTGCCACCTACCTCTTCCGGGACAGGGAAGCTTTCTTT.

The CDR3 region has the DNA TGCGCCAGCAGTCCATTTAGACAGGGGCTCCGGGCGAACACTGAAGCTTTCTTT. Its protein product is CASSPFRQGLRANTEAFF. The chain links TRBV10-1 to TRBJ1-1; 8 bases align to TRBD1. V dropped 5 bases and J dropped 1; count of bases not matched to a gene: 15. Germline V lookup: CDR1 WNHNN, CDR2 SYGVQD (reference sequence). The CDR3 extends over 18 amino acids.

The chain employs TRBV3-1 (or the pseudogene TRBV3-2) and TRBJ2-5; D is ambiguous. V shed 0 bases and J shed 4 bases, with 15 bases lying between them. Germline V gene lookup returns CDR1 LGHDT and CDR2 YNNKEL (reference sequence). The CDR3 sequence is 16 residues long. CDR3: CASSQDLGGPGETQYF. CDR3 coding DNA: TGTGCCAGCAGCCAAGATCTTGGTGGGCCAGGAGAGACCCAGTACTTC.

The CDR3 DNA reads TGTGCCAGCAGCAGCGCCGGGACCCAGGGAGGCACCATATATTTT. This codes for CASSSAGTQGGTIYF. The chain combines TRBV11-3 with TRBJ1-3, with D possibly being TRBD1 (5 bases). Germline V lookup: CDR1 SGHNT, CDR2 YENEEA. The CDR3 covers 15 residues. Trimming stripped 5 bases from V and 9 bases from J, with 20 bases between.

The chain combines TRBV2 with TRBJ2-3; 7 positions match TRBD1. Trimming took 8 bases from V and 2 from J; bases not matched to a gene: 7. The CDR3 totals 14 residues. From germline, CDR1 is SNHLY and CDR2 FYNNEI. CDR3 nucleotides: TGTGCCAGCCGCCGGGACAGACACACAGATACGCAGTATTTT. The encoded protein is CASRRDRHTDTQYF.

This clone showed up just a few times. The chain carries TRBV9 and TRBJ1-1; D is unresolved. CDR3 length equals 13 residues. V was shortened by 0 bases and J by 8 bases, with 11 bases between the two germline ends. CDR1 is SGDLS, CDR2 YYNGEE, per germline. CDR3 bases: TGTGCCAGCAGCGTAGTGGCTTCGGGGGAAGCTTTCTTT. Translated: CASSVVASGEAFF.

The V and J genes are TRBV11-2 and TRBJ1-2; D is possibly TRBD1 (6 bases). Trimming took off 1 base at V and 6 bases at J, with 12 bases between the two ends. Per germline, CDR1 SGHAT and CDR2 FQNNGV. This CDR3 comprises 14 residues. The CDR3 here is CASSLGGPRDGYTF. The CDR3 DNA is TGTGCCAGCAGCTTAGGGGGGCCCCGCGATGGCTACACCTTC.

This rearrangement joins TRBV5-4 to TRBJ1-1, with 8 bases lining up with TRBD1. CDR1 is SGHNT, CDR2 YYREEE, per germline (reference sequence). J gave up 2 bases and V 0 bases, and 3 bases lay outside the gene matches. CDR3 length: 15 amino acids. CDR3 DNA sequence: TGTGCCAGCAGCTTGGGGACAGGGTTAAACACTGAAGCTTTCTTT. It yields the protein CASSLGTGLNTEAFF.

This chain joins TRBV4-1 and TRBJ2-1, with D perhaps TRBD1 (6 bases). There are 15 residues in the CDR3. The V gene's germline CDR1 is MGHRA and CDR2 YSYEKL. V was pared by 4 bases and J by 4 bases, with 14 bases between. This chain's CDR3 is CASSLGGTLYNEQFF. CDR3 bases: TGCGCCAGCAGCCTAGGGGGAACCCTTTACAATGAGCAGTTCTTC.